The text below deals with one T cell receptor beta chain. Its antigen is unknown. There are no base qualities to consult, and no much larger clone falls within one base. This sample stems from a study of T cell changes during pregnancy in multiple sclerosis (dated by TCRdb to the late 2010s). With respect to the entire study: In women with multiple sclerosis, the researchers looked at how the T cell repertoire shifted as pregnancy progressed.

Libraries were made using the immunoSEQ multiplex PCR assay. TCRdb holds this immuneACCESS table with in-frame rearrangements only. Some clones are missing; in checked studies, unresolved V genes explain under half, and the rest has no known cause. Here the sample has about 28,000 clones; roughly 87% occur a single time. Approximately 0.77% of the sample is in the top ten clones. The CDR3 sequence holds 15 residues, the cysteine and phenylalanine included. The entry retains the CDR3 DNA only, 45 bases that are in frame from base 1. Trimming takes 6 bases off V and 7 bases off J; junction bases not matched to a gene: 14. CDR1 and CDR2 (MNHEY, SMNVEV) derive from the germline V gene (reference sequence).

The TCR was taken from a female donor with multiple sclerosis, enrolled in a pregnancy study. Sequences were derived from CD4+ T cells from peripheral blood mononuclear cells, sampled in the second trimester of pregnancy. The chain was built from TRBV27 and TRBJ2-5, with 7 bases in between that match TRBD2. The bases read TGTGCCAGCAGCCCAAACCCTAGCGGTCAGGCGACCCAGTACTTC. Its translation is CASSPNPSGQATQYF.